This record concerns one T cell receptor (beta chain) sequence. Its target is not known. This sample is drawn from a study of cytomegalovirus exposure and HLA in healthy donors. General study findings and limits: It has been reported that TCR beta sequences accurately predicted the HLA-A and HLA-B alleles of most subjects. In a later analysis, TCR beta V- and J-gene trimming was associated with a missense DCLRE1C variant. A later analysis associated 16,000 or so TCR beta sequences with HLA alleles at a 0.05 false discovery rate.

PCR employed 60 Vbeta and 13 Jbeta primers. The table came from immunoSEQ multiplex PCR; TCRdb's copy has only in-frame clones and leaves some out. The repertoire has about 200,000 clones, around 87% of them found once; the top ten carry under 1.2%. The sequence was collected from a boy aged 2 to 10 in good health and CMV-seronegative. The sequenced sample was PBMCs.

The CDR3 protein is CAWTPTGMDNSPLHF. The CDR3 region has the DNA TGTGCCTGGACCCCGACAGGGATGGATAATTCACCCCTCCACTTT. The chain carries TRBV30 and TRBJ1-6; 7 nucleotides match TRBD1. Germline CDR1 is GTSNPN and CDR2 is SVGIG (reference sequence). The CDR3 has 15 amino acids. V gave up 4 bases and J gave up 5 bases; unmatched junction bases: 8.